This T cell receptor (beta chain) was documented in a study of T cells in Graves' hyperthyroidism and ophthalmopathy (dated by TCRdb to about 2019). Background for the entire study: Peripheral blood samples were taken at the time of initial diagnosis, prior to any treatment. Thyroid tissue and blood T-cell repertoires from six Graves' hyperthyroidism patients were also compared in the study. The roughly 91 discovery patients were randomly divided into training and test sets at a 7:3 ratio. To identify distinguishing TCR V-J signatures, a discovery cohort of about 100 patients was used, comprising 40 to 45 with Graves' ophthalmopathy and about 59 with stable Graves' hyperthyroidism. The paper reports TCR Vbeta CDR3 sequencing of over 120 peripheral blood samples: under 45 ophthalmopathy, some 80 hyperthyroidism and about 17 progressor patients. After sampling, hyperthyroidism patients received methimazole starting at 30 mg daily, and ophthalmopathy patients received high-dose intravenous methylprednisolone. An independent validation cohort of around 19 hyperthyroidism patients and 17 patients who later progressed to ophthalmopathy tested prospective prediction of ophthalmopathy. Broad study findings and their caveats: In validation, the model predicted progression to ophthalmopathy a median of roughly 6.5 months before onset, with roughly 70% sensitivity and 72.22% specificity. Ophthalmopathy was separated from stable hyperthyroidism by a 13 V-J signature model, with 85% to 90% sensitivity and about 81% specificity obtained in cross-validation and 80%/75% obtained in testing. Blood samples also contained most of the expanded thyroid clonotypes (frequency above 0.001), which suggests that blood repertoires may reflect thyroid immune responses. No statistical method was used to set the sample size in advance, and investigators knew the group allocation.

Amplification of TCR beta CDR3 regions was carried out from RNA transcripts. The TCR CDR3 was subjected to a first round of RT-PCR using the HTBI primer set and the Qiagen OneStep RT-PCR kit. A second multiplex PCR round built the libraries, followed by size selection and purification. Libraries were sequenced paired-end with 100 bp reads on an Illumina HiSeq2000. Turning to the authors' computational methods: SOAPnuke was used to process the raw data, with reads discarded if the reads contained adapters or uncalled bases, had a mean Phred below 15, or lacked an exact constant-primer or identifier match. COPE v1.2.5 was used to merge the high-quality paired reads, and each unique nucleotide sequence was defined as a clonotype. MiTCR v1.1 was used to align the clonotypes against IMGT TRBV, TRBD and TRBJ reference segments. The analysis was restricted to V-J combinations with a frequency above 0.0001, which together covered roughly 99% of the repertoires. The TCS score was defined as F50 (clonal expansion) divided by E x V (chaos), with BLOSUM62-based TCRdist calculated between CDR3 peptides within each V-J. Welch's t-statistics and random forest reduced fewer than 600 V-J features to roughly 13, which were used in a naive Bayes classifier (R e1071). Through fastp at Q25 and MiXCR, TCRdb rebuilt clones from the public reads, retaining in-frame beta chains. Rows are unified per CDR3 protein, each entry keeping the most common DNA and genes. TCRdb, not the authors, supplied the V and J calls. This sample has 300,000 to 500,000 distinct CDR3 sequences in its table, and 11% to 15% of those were observed once. The top ten constitute around 27% of the sample.

The germline V gene yields MDHEN for CDR1 and SYDVKM for CDR2. The junction shows trimming of 6 bases on V and 4 bases on J, and the gene matches do not reach 4 bases of it. Spanning cysteine to phenylalanine, the CDR3 consists of 13 amino acids. Only CDR3 DNA is held: 39 bases, read in frame from base 1. Ophthalmopathy patients had moderately to severely active disease, Clinical Activity Score of at least 3, NOSPECS grade of at least 4, and duration under 3 months. Any patient with an uncontrolled infection, another autoimmune disease, pregnancy or lactation was excluded. Clinical symptoms, serum thyroxine and TRAb, thyroid ultrasound, and orbital computed tomography formed the basis for the diagnoses. PBMCs were isolated from approximately 10 ml of fresh peripheral blood by Ficoll-Paque density gradient centrifugation. Total RNA was extracted using Trizol reagent, and RNA quality was assessed on an Agilent 2100 Bioanalyzer.

In its sample, this clonotype was seen many times. Its target antigen remains unknown. No much larger clonotype is one base removed from it; base qualities were not supplied. Recombination connected TRBV28 to TRBJ2-3, with 7 junctional bases fitting TRBD1. This receptor was taken from a man in his forties or fifties with Graves' ophthalmopathy. Source material: blood. At the DNA level, the sequence is TGTGCCAGCAGAAACACAGGGGCAGATACGCAGTATTTT. The encoded protein is CASRNTGADTQYF. Reference TRBV28 and TRBJ2-3 proteins supply the regions before and after the CDR3; the full variable domain is: DVKVTQSSRYLVKRTGEKVFLECVQDMDHENMFWYRQDPGLGLRLIYFSYDVKMKEKGDIPEGYSVSREKKERFSLILESASTNQTSMYLCASRNTGADTQYFGPGTRLTVL.